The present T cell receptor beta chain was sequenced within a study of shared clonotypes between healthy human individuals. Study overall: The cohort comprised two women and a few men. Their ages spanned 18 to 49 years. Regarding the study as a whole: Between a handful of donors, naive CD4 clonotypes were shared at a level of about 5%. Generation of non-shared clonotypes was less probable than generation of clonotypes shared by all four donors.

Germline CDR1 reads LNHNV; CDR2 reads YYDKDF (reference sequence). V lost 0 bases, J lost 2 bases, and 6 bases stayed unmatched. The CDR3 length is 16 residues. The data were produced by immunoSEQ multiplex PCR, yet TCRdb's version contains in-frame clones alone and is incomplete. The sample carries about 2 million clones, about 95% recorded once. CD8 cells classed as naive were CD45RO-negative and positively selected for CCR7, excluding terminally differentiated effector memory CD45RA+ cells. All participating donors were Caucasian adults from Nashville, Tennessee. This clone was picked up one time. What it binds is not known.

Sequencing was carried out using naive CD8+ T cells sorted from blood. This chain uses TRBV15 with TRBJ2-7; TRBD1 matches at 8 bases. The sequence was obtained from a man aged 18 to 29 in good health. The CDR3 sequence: CATSRDRTGGTYEQYF. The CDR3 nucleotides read TGTGCCACCAGCAGAGATCGCACAGGGGGAACCTACGAGCAGTACTTC.